The 10 T cell receptor beta chains given below trace back to one sample, sequenced in a study of shared clonotypes between healthy human individuals. Clones were read by immunoSEQ multiplex PCR, and TCRdb kept only the in-frame ones, dropping some. The repertoire consists of some 630,000 clones, with around 96% occurring once and the leading ten covering about 0.12%. Naive CD8 cells were CD45RO-negative, positively selected for CCR7, excluding terminally differentiated effector memory CD45RA+ cells. Sequencing input: naive CD8+ T cells sorted from blood. The receptor source for this set is a woman in her thirties in good health.

The chain has TRBV14 and TRBJ1-1, with no clear D. CDR1 and CDR2 from the germline V gene are SGHDN and FVKESK. The CDR3 is 14 residues long. Trimming left V 2 bases short and J 4 bases short, with 11 bases between. The CDR3 spells CASSQFPTSTEAFF. The CDR3 coding sequence is TGTGCCAGCAGCCAATTCCCGACGAGCACTGAAGCTTTCTTT.

The chain uses TRBV7-9 and TRBJ2-7; D is uncertain. Germline CDR1 and CDR2: SEHNR and FQNEAQ (reference sequence). The CDR3 runs to 16 residues. V lost 5 bases and J 0 bases, leaving 17 bases between the germline ends. CDR3 nucleotides: TGTGCCAGCAGCCCCCGTGGGGTTCGGGCCTCCTACGAGCAGTACTTC. Translated: CASSPRGVRASYEQYF.

The chain combines TRBV6-5 with TRBJ1-4, with 9 bases lining up with TRBD1. CDR1 and CDR2 (germline): MNHEY, SVGAGI. This CDR3 is built from 16 residues. After removal of 4 bases from V and 5 bases from J, the junction contained 8 bases not matched to a gene. The CDR3, as DNA: TGTGCCAGCAGTTCTCGGTACAGGGGGCCAAATGAAAAACTGTTTTTT. Its protein is CASSSRYRGPNEKLFF.

The genes are TRBV7-9 and TRBJ2-5, with 7 positions matching TRBD1. The junction had 13 bases not matched to a gene; V was cut back by 5 bases and J by 4 bases. The CDR3 spans 16 residues. Germline V lookup: CDR1 SEHNR, CDR2 FQNEAQ (reference sequence). The CDR3 is CASSPQRIQGRETQYF. CDR3 in DNA: TGTGCCAGCAGCCCCCAGAGAATACAGGGGAGAGAGACCCAGTACTTC.

V is TRBV2 and J is TRBJ2-2; TRBD2 matches at 11 bases. There are 15 residues in the CDR3. The ends lost 8 bases at V and 6 bases at J; junction bases unmatched: 8. Germline V gives CDR1 SNHLY, CDR2 FYNNEI. CDR3 protein: CASFILAGDPGELFF. The CDR3, as DNA: TGTGCCAGCTTTATACTAGCGGGAGATCCCGGGGAGCTGTTTTTT.

V gene TRBV28 combines with J gene TRBJ2-5, with D maybe TRBD2 (6 bases). The end of the DNA is better explained by TRBJ2-7, so the J call may be wrong. CDR1 MDHEN and CDR2 SYDVKM come from the germline V gene. The CDR3 runs to 12 residues. CDR3 nucleotide sequence: TGTGCCGTATTACGAAGGGGAGGCGAGCAGTACTTC. It specifies CAVLRRGGEQYF.

The gene calls are TRBV28 and TRBJ1-3, with 7 bases aligning to TRBD1. V lost 3 bases and J lost 3; bases outside the gene matches: 14. CDR1 is MDHEN and CDR2 is SYDVKM in the germline V gene. The CDR3 length is 18 residues. CDR3 amino acids: CASSFLYPRDSHGNTIYF. DNA of the CDR3: TGTGCCAGCAGTTTCCTCTACCCCCGGGACAGCCATGGAAACACCATATATTTT.

This CDR3 is CASSLVGASVYEQYF. The CDR3 coding sequence is TGTGCCAGCAGCTTGGTGGGCGCTTCCGTCTACGAGCAGTACTTC. V is TRBV5-6 and J is TRBJ2-7; the D is unclear. V shed 0 bases and J shed 3 bases, with 13 bases lying between them. The germline gives CDR1 SGHDT, CDR2 YYEEEE. The CDR3 is 15 amino acids.

This clone was recorded only once. The chain uses TRBV27 and TRBJ2-1, with D unresolved. This CDR3 spans 14 amino acids. With 5 bases removed from V and 6 bases from J, the gap between germline ends came to 14 bases. Germline V gene data show CDR1 as MNHEY and CDR2 as SMNVEV (reference sequence). As DNA, the CDR3 is TGTGCCAGCAGTCACTCTAGGAGTGGCAATGAGCAGTTCTTC. Its translation: CASSHSRSGNEQFF.

The J gene is TRBJ2-1, the V gene TRBV28; D is undetermined. Germline-derived CDR1 and CDR2 are MDHEN and SYDVKM. V was cut by 10 bases and J by 0 bases, with 16 bases left in between. The CDR3 spans 15 residues. CDR3 in DNA: TGTGCCACCATTGGGTCGCAGAGCTCCTACAATGAGCAGTTCTTC. Translating it yields CATIGSQSSYNEQFF.